This T cell receptor (beta chain) appears in the sequencing data of a study of T cells after yellow fever vaccination. UMIs and a universal primer site were added when TCR cDNA was made by 5'RACE template switching. TCRdb itself ran the 5' RACE reads through MiXCR, one entry per CDR3 protein. Of 250,000 or so distinct CDR3 sequences listed, over 3% are singletons. This clonotype was seen at least ten times. Its antigen is not known. CDR1 is SGHRS and CDR2 is YFSETQ in the germline V gene. The CDR3 is 14 amino acids. The ends lost 4 bases at V and 1 base at J; junction bases unmatched: 3. Study observations and caveats: Most primary-vaccination clones reappeared after the booster (about 96% CD4, 85% to 90% CD8). Weaker, the secondary response had a peak occurring faster, on day 5 versus 15.

The genes are TRBV5-1 and TRBJ2-3, with 7 bases matching TRBD2. The TCR was taken from a man aged 18-30 years who received the YFV17D yellow fever vaccine. Sample: PBMCs, taken 15 days after the yellow fever booster vaccination. Written as DNA, the CDR3 is TGCGCCAGCAGCGGGGGGGACGGCACAGATACGCAGTATTTT. It encodes CASSGGDGTDTQYF. Full variable domain (outside the CDR3, taken from reference TRBV5-1 and TRBJ2-3): KAGVTQTPRYLIKTRGQQVTLSCSPISGHRSVSWYQQTPGQGLQFLFEYFSETQRNKGNFPGRFSGRQFSNSRSEMNVSTLELGDSALYLCASSGGDGTDTQYFGPGTRLTVL.